Below, one T cell receptor beta chain is given with its context. Unmatched junction bases numbered 7, after V lost 2 bases and J lost 8 bases. Looked up from germline, CDR1 is KGHSH and CDR2 is LQKENI. The CDR3 is 15 amino acids. The data originate from a study of blood T cell repertoires in COVID-19. Assay: immunoSEQ multiplex PCR; the TCRdb copy retains only in-frame clones and omits some. The data show under 350,000 clones, roughly 85% seen once. The sequence was obtained from a woman between 40 and 50 years old with acute COVID-19. The sequencing input was PBMCs or T cells enriched from blood (not recorded which). V gene TRBV18 combines with J gene TRBJ2-1; 9 bases line up with TRBD2. The CDR3 sequence is CASSPIAGVGDEQFF. For the CDR3, the DNA is TGTGCCAGCTCACCAATAGCGGGGGTGGGAGATGAGCAGTTCTTC.